Described below is a single TCR beta chain sequence and its context. There are a few counts of this clonotype. Its recognized antigen is unknown. No much larger clone is present one base from it, and per-base qualities are unavailable. Relative to germline, V is 4 bases shorter and J is 5 bases shorter, with 18 bases between their ends. CDR1 SGHRS and CDR2 YFSETQ are derived from the germline V gene. The CDR3 spans 15 residues, from the cysteine through the phenylalanine. The entry retains the CDR3 DNA only, 45 bases that are in frame from base 1. What this sample's time point label stands for: persistent/refractory GD, antithyroid drugs over 5 years with positive TRAb. RNA was extracted from PBMCs in TRIzol for both TCR sequencing and RNA sequencing. The diagnosis of Graves' disease was made according to American Thyroid Association guidelines. Patients were recruited from an endocrinology department in Xi'an, China. Each patient gave roughly 8.4 milliliters of peripheral blood, collected in an EDTA anticoagulant tube. Ficoll Paque Plus density gradient separation was used to isolate PBMCs, and no further T cell sorting was performed. An Agilent 2100 Bioanalyzer and agarose gel were used to check RNA quality, and a NanoDrop 2000 was used to measure RNA concentration.

The library was made by multiplex PCR. The reads were generated on an Illumina HiSeq 4000. CDR3 regions were amplified by Arm-PCR with iRepertoire HTBI primers to construct TCR beta libraries. Before sequencing, the PCR products went through gel purification. Under the source paper's analysis protocol: Gene usage analysis of CDR3 amino acid clonotypes used the 62 TRBV and 14 to 15 TRBJ segments found across samples. COPE and FqMerger were used to merge filtered high-quality paired reads into contigs. Contigs were aligned with BLAST to IMGT TRBV, TRBD and TRBJ reference genes, and CDR3 was defined per IMGT. Highly expanded clones were defined as clonotypes with a frequency above 0.1%. Repertoire diversity was measured by Shannon entropy, and V-J evenness by the Gini coefficient. A clonotype found in more than one individual was treated as public. Starting from the raw public reads, TCRdb applied fastp trimming at Q25, assembled clones with MiXCR and retained in-frame beta chains. Entries that share a CDR3 protein sequence are merged under the most common genes and DNA. TCRdb's processing, not the authors' own work, is the source of the V and J calls. This sample is represented by over 350,000 distinct CDR3 sequences; less than 25% of them were singletons. The top ten clonotypes cover around 20% of the sample.

The sample originates from a study of regulatory T cells in long-lasting Graves disease (dated by TCRdb to about 2021). Study-level background: Persistent Graves' disease was defined as antithyroid drug treatment for over 5 years with persistently positive TSH receptor autoantibodies. Persistent Graves' disease patients were compared with newly diagnosed Graves' disease patients by peripheral blood TCR sequencing and RNA sequencing. The study took place in China and was registered as a clinical trial. A total of about 33 samples were covered by TCR sequencing, comprising approximately 13 persistent and 20 or so newly diagnosed Graves' disease patients. Persistent Graves' disease patients in the clinical cohort had taken antithyroid drugs for 9 to 11 years on average.

Paper-wide results and their limitations: Sequencing and analysis were limited to the TCR beta chain. Persistent patients shared more public clonotypes among themselves (under 3,000) than newly diagnosed patients did (nearly 1,000). Persistent Graves' disease patients showed lower TCR Shannon entropy and fewer highly expanded clones than newly diagnosed patients, suggesting clonal expansion. The authors noted that the small sample size was a limitation that may lower accuracy. Persistent disease showed preferential use of TRBV28, TRBJ1-2 and TRBJ2-5, whereas newly diagnosed disease favored TRBV20-1 and TRBJ2-1. The study examined only peripheral blood because the primary lesion, thyroid tissue, could not be accessed.

The chain couples TRBV5-1 to TRBJ1-1; the D gene remains uncertain. The sequenced sample was peripheral blood mononuclear cells (PBMCs), obtained when the disease was refractory, from a patient treated with antithyroid drugs. This receptor was identified in a female donor with Graves disease. CDR3 sequence: CASSPEQSARTEAFF. Here is the DNA: TGCGCCAGCAGCCCCGAACAAAGCGCACGGACTGAAGCTTTCTTT.